The table lists the clone carrying this T cell receptor (beta chain) with a few counts. The CDR3 has 15 residues. The trim removed 4 bases at V and 5 bases at J, leaving 11 bases unmatched. Germline V gives CDR1 SGHRS, CDR2 YFSETQ. Using its own MiXCR run on the RT-PCR reads, TCRdb lists one record per CDR3 protein. The sample has hundreds of thousands of distinct CDR3 sequences; 13% to 15% are singletons. The receptor was derived from a female donor in good health, serving as a healthy control. The rearrangement links TRBV5-1 to TRBJ1-1, with TRBD1 matching over 7 bases. Sequencing was carried out using memory CD4+ T cells from blood. The CDR3 sequence: CASSPGTVTGTEAFF. As DNA, the CDR3 is TGCGCCAGCAGCCCCGGGACAGTCACCGGAACTGAAGCTTTCTTT.